This T cell receptor (beta chain) was documented in a study of blood T cell repertoires in COVID-19. About the study: Acute and convalescent COVID-19 samples came from the United States, Italy and Spain. PBMCs, B-cell-depleted T cells, or T cells provided the cDNA or gDNA that made up the material.

Only in-frame clones appear in the TCRdb table, and some are missing; sequencing was by immunoSEQ multiplex PCR. This sample has a few hundred thousand clones, with just under 90% found just once. CDR3 length: 17 residues. The germline CDR1 and CDR2 sequences are SGHAT and FQNNGV. The trim removed 0 bases at V and 3 bases at J, leaving 7 bases unmatched. Patients in Seattle were enrolled during active infection, then followed longitudinally. The J gene is TRBJ2-3, the V gene TRBV11-2; 9 nucleotides match TRBD2. The origin of this receptor is a woman aged 45 to 65 with COVID-19, enrolled during active disease. The sequenced sample consisted of peripheral blood. The CDR3 is CASSLDWAGGGTDTQYF. The CDR3 coding sequence is TGTGCCAGCAGCTTAGATTGGGCGGGAGGGGGGACAGATACGCAGTATTTT.